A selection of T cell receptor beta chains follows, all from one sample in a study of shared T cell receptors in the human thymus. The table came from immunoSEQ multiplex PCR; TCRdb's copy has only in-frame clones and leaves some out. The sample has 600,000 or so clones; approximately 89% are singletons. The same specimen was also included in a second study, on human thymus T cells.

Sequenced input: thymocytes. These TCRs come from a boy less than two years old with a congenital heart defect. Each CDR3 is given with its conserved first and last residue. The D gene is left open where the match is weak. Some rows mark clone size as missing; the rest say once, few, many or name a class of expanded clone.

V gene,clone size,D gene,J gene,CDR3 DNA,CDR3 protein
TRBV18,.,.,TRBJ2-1,TGTGCCAGCTCACGCCCAGTCAATGAGCAGTTCTTC,CASSRPVNEQFF
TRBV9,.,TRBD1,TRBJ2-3,TGTGCCAGCAGCCCAAGGGACAGCCCCACAGATACGCAGTATTTT,CASSPRDSPTDTQYF
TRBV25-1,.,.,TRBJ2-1,TGTGCCAGCAAGGGGTTATTTTGGGACAATGAGCAGTTCTTC,CASKGLFWDNEQFF
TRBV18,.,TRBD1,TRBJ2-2,TGTGCCAGCTCACCATCTCGGACAGGGGGTAGCAAGAACACCGGGGAGCTGTTTTTT,CASSPSRTGGSKNTGELFF
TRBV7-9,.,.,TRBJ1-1,TGTGCCAGCAGCCCAGTTCGGGGCACTGAAGCTTTCTTT,CASSPVRGTEAFF
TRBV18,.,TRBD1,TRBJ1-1,TGTGCCAGCTCACCAGACAGGGTAAAGACTGAAGCTTTCTTT,CASSPDRVKTEAFF
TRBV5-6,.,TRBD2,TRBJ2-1,TGTGCCAGCAGCTTGGCGGCGGGGGGGCCCTCCTACAATGAGCAGTTCTTC,CASSLAAGGPSYNEQFF
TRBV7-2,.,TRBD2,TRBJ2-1,TGTGCCAGCAGCACCCGCCCATCCATAGCGGGGGGCATCAATGAGCAGTTCTTC,CASSTRPSIAGGINEQFF
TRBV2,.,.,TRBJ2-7,TGTGCCAGCACTAAGACACAAGCGGCAACCTCCTACGAGCAGTACTTC,CASTKTQAATSYEQYF
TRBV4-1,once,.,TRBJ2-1,TGCGCCAGCAGCCTTAAACAGGGAAATGAGCAGTTCTTC,CASSLKQGNEQFF
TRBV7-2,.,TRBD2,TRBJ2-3,TGTGCCAGCAGTCGGACTAGCGGGGGTAGTACAGATACGCAGTATTTT,CASSRTSGGSTDTQYF
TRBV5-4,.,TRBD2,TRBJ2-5,TGTGCCAGCAGCTTGGCCCTAGCGGGGGGGAAACAAGAGACCCAGTACTTC,CASSLALAGGKQETQYF
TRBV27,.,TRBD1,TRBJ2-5,TGTGCCAGCAGCCGGACAGGGGTGTGGGAGACCCAGTACTTC,CASSRTGVWETQYF
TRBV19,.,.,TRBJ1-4,TGTGCCAGTAGTATCGTTCTAAGGAGTACTAATGAAAAACTGTTTTTT,CASSIVLRSTNEKLFF
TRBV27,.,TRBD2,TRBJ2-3,TGTGCCAGCAGTTTTGCCGGGGGGGCTGGAGATACGCAGTATTTT,CASSFAGGAGDTQYF
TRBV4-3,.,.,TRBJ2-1,TGCGCCAGCAGCCAAGATTCGAGGAAGCCCGAACCCTACCACTACAATGAGCAGTTCTTC,CASSQDSRKPEPYHYNEQFF
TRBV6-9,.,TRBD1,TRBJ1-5,TGTGCCAGCAGTTATGGGGACAGGGTTTTGGATCAGCCCCAGCATTTT,CASSYGDRVLDQPQHF
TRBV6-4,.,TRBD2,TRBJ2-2,TGTGCCAGCAGTGACGAAGCGGGAGTCCCCACCGGGGAGCTGTTTTTT,CASSDEAGVPTGELFF
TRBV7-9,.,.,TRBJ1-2,TGTGCCAGCCCCCGACCTTCGACAGAGCATGGCTACACCTTC,CASPRPSTEHGYTF
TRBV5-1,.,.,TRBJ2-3,TGCGCCAGCAGCTTGGGGGACACCACAGATACGCAGTATTTT,CASSLGDTTDTQYF
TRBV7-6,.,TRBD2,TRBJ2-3,TGTGCCAGCAGCTTCCCGGGACTAGCGGGGGGGAATTACGATACGCAGTATTTT,CASSFPGLAGGNYDTQYF
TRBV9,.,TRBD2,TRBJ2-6,TGTGCCAGCAAATCAGCGGGAGGGCCGGAGGGTGGGGCCAACGTCCTGACTTTC,CASKSAGGPEGGANVLTF
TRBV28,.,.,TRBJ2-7,TGTGCCAGCAGTTCCAGTGATGATGGCTCCTACGAGCAGTACTTC,CASSSSDDGSYEQYF
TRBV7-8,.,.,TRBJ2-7,TGTGCCAGCAGCTATCTAGTAGTGTTGTACGAGCAGTACTTC,CASSYLVVLYEQYF
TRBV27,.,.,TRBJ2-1,TGTGCCAGCAGTTCCGGCGGGGAGGCCGAGCAGTTCTTC,CASSSGGEAEQFF
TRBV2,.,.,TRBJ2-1,TGTGCCAGCTCTGTCGGGTATCCATCCTACAATGAGCAGTTCTTC,CASSVGYPSYNEQFF
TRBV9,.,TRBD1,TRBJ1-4,TGTGCCAGCAGCGTAGGGGGGGGGACAGGGTTGGAAAAACTGTTTTTT,CASSVGGGTGLEKLFF